This T cell receptor beta chain was identified during a study of blood T cell repertoires in COVID-19. Authors' methods: The assay estimated nucleated cells by amplifying reference gene primers. Sequencing used immunoSEQ multiplex PCR; TCRdb keeps in-frame clones, though not all of them. The V and J calls and clone size are taken from that table; D and trimming were inferred from the DNA. The sample holds 200,000 to 250,000 clones; about four fifths are singletons and the top ten take 7.5% to 10%. The TCR was taken from an elderly man with acute or convalescent COVID-19. Sample: peripheral blood.

CDR3 DNA: TGCGCCAGCAGCCAAGAGTCAAGGGGAGGGGATAATTCACCCCTCCACTTT. Amino acids: CASSQESRGGDNSPLHF. The chain has TRBV4-1 and TRBJ1-6; maybe TRBD1 (5 bases). The CDR3 totals 17 residues. V lost 0 bases, J lost 5 bases, and 14 bases lay in between. Per germline, CDR1 MGHRA and CDR2 YSYEKL.